One sample yielded the 25 T cell receptor beta chains listed below, sequenced in a study of identifying expanded T cells in peripheral blood. Sequencing used immunoSEQ multiplex PCR; TCRdb keeps in-frame clones, though not all of them. The sample includes approximately 100,000 clones, roughly 85% of them seen just once. The sequencing input was blood. The receptors were sampled from a person aged 18 to 70 in good health.

The CDR3 bases are TGTGCCAGCAGCTTCCGAGTGAGGGGGCGATCACCCCTCCACTTT. Protein: CASSFRVRGRSPLHF. This chain connects TRBV13 to TRBJ1-6; 7 bases align to TRBD1. The V gene's germline CDR1 is PRHDT and CDR2 FYEKMQ (reference sequence). CDR3 length: 15 amino acids. J gave up 10 bases and V 3 bases, and 9 bases lay outside the gene matches.

The chain couples TRBV2 to TRBJ2-5; 7 nucleotides align to TRBD2. This CDR3 has 14 residues. In germline, CDR1 is SNHLY, CDR2 FYNNEI. The V segment lost 7 bases and the J segment 5 bases; nucleotides outside the gene matches: 10. The DNA of the CDR3 is TGTGCCAGCACCGACCCTTGGCGGGGGGAGACCCAGTACTTC. It encodes CASTDPWRGETQYF.

This rearrangement joins TRBV15 to TRBJ2-1; D perhaps matches TRBD2 (5 bases). The ends were cut back, 3 bases at V and 2 bases at J, with 14 bases in the middle. This CDR3 is 16 amino acids long. Germline values: CDR1 LNHNV, CDR2 YYDKDF (reference sequence). CDR3 loop: CATSREVGFPYNEQFF. For the CDR3, the DNA is TGTGCCACCAGCAGGGAGGTCGGTTTTCCCTACAATGAGCAGTTCTTC.

The chain joins TRBV10-3 to TRBJ1-2, with a tentative D call TRBD1 (5 bases). CDR3 size: 16 residues. Trimming removed 4 bases from V and 2 bases from J, with 17 bases in between. Germline V gene data show CDR1 as ENHRY and CDR2 as SYGVKD. The CDR3 bases are TGTGCCATCAGTGTAGGAGCTCAGGGAGTCAACTATGGCTACACCTTC. Translation: CAISVGAQGVNYGYTF.

This clone has a handful of counts. The V call is TRBV7-2, the J call TRBJ1-1; D uncertain. Trimming stripped 2 bases from V and 6 bases from J, with 7 bases between. Germline V CDR1 and CDR2: SGHTA, FQGNSA. The CDR3 is 12 amino acids. The CDR3 sequence is CASSLRAPEAFF. In nucleotides, the CDR3 is TGTGCCAGCAGCTTACGGGCCCCTGAAGCTTTCTTT.

The chain carries TRBV6-1 and TRBJ2-3; TRBD1 aligns across 8 bases. The germline V gene has CDR1 MNHNS and CDR2 SASEGT. V lost 7 bases and J lost 3; bases outside the gene matches: 6. The CDR3 has 14 residues. CDR3 nucleotides: TGTGCCAGCAAGAGGACAGGGAATACAGATACGCAGTATTTT. Translation: CASKRTGNTDTQYF.

The chain links TRBV7-9 to TRBJ1-2; D is unresolved. Germline values: CDR1 SEHNR, CDR2 FQNEAQ (reference sequence). The CDR3 spans 13 residues. V was pared by 7 bases and J by 8 bases, with 17 bases between. The chain's CDR3 is CASTPTEQRGYTF. CDR3 DNA sequence: TGTGCCAGCACCCCTACGGAGCAGCGGGGCTACACCTTC.

The rearrangement uses TRBV6-6 and TRBJ2-2; D remains unclear. V lost 6 bases and J lost 1, with 9 bases in between. Germline CDR1 and CDR2: MNHNY and SVGAGI (reference sequence). The CDR3 length is 14 residues. In DNA, the CDR3 is TGTGCCAGCAGCCCACCCTTGAACACCGGGGAGCTGTTTTTT. This gives the protein CASSPPLNTGELFF.

J is TRBJ2-5 and V is TRBV15, with 11 bases that match TRBD1. With 5 bases clipped from V and 5 bases from J, the junction kept 7 bases outside the gene matches. CDR1 and CDR2 from the germline V gene are LNHNV and YYDKDF (reference sequence). The CDR3 has 15 residues. CDR3 in DNA: TGTGCCACCAGCGATGGACAGGGGGCGTGGGAGACCCAGTACTTC. Translating gives CATSDGQGAWETQYF.

The chain joins TRBV2 to TRBJ2-7; 11 nucleotides line up with TRBD2. There are 14 residues in the CDR3. The germline gives CDR1 SNHLY, CDR2 FYNNEI. Germline trimming cut 6 bases from V and 3 bases from J; bases unmatched to any gene: 4. CDR3 in amino acids: CASRQTSGDYEQYF. The CDR3 region has the DNA TGTGCCAGCAGACAGACTAGCGGGGACTACGAGCAGTACTTC. The full variable domain, with the rest looked up from reference TRBV2 and TRBJ2-7, is EPEVTQTPSHQVTQMGQEVILRCVPISNHLYFYWYRQILGQKVEFLVSFYNNEISEKSEIFDDQFSVERPDGSNFTLKIRSTKLEDSAMYFCASRQTSGDYEQYFGPGTRLTVT.

The chain combines TRBV10-3 with TRBJ1-1; D remains ambiguous. This CDR3 is 13 amino acids long. The V and J ends lost 11 bases and 1 base respectively, with 14 bases between them. In germline, CDR1 is ENHRY, CDR2 SYGVKD. The CDR3 loop reads CAAFASQNTEAFF. The DNA of the CDR3 is TGTGCCGCCTTCGCGAGCCAGAACACTGAAGCTTTCTTT.

The chain joins TRBV6-1 to TRBJ2-1, with D perhaps matching TRBD1 or TRBD2 (7 bases each). The germline CDR1 and CDR2 sequences are MNHNS and SASEGT. Deletions cut 3 bases from V and 8 bases from J, with 14 bases between. The CDR3 covers 14 residues. The CDR3 coding sequence is TGTGCCAGCAGTGACAGGGGGGGGTTTGATGAGCAGTTCTTC. This sequence encodes CASSDRGGFDEQFF.

The chain recombines TRBV4-3 with TRBJ1-2, with 9 bases matching TRBD1. The CDR3 length is 17 residues. Germline V gives CDR1 LGHNA, CDR2 YSLEER. Germline trimming cut 0 bases from V and 0 bases from J; bases unmatched to any gene: 5. This chain's CDR3 is CASSQEWDRVSNYGYTF. The CDR3 DNA reads TGCGCCAGCAGCCAAGAGTGGGACAGGGTCTCTAACTATGGCTACACCTTC.

The count of this clone is one. The chain combines TRBV5-4 with TRBJ2-1; 8 bases match TRBD2. Trimming at V came to 1 base and at J to 6 bases, leaving 6 bases not matched to a gene. CDR1 and CDR2 from the germline V gene are SGHNT and YYREEE (reference sequence). The CDR3 consists of 15 residues. CDR3 bases: TGTGCCAGCAGCTTGAATGGCGGGGGGTTCAATGAGCAGTTCTTC. Its translation is CASSLNGGGFNEQFF.

This clone was picked up one time. The chain joins TRBV2 to TRBJ1-1; D gene uncertain. Looked up from germline, CDR1 is SNHLY and CDR2 is FYNNEI. Trimming removed 7 bases from V and 4 bases from J, with 13 bases in between. The CDR3 covers 13 residues. The CDR3: CASTLRWFTEAFF. DNA for the CDR3: TGTGCCAGCACCCTCCGGTGGTTCACTGAAGCTTTCTTT.

The rearrangement links TRBV4-3 to TRBJ2-4, with a tentative D call TRBD2 (5 bases). Trimming shortened V by 0 bases and J by 8 bases, and 17 bases separated the two germline ends. The CDR3 extends over 16 amino acids. Germline CDR1 LGHNA, CDR2 YSLEER. The CDR3 coding sequence is TGCGCCAGCAGCCAAGATCAAGGCCTATTGGGAGACATTCAGTACTTC. Translating gives CASSQDQGLLGDIQYF.

This clone occurred a few times. V usage is TRBV2 and J usage is TRBJ1-5; D not resolved. V was trimmed by 1 base and J by 0 bases, leaving 7 bases between them. This CDR3 contains 15 residues. Germline CDR1 SNHLY, CDR2 FYNNEI. The CDR3 DNA follows: TGTGCCAGCAGTGAAGGCAGCATTAGCAATCAGCCCCAGCATTTT. Its translation is CASSEGSISNQPQHF.

The V and J genes are TRBV15 and TRBJ2-5; 8 bases agree with TRBD2. Germline V gene data show CDR1 as LNHNV and CDR2 as YYDKDF (reference sequence). This CDR3 has 15 residues. J lost 5 bases, V lost 2 bases, and 7 bases had no gene match. The CDR3 bases are TGTGCCACCAGCAGATCGCGCGGGGGGCGGGAGACCCAGTACTTC. Protein sequence: CATSRSRGGRETQYF.

The V gene is TRBV6-6, the J gene TRBJ1-5; TRBD1 aligns across 10 bases. This CDR3 has 14 amino acids. Unmatched junction bases numbered 4, after V lost 8 bases and J lost 3 bases. CDR1 and CDR2 from the germline V gene are MNHNY and SVGAGI (reference sequence). As DNA, the CDR3 is TGTGCCAGCTCGGGACAGGGGCACAATCAGCCCCAGCATTTT. Residues: CASSGQGHNQPQHF.

The V call is TRBV13, the J call TRBJ1-1, with TRBD1 matching over 7 bases. V was clipped by 5 bases and J by 4 bases; unmatched bases: 4. The CDR3 consists of 13 residues. The germline V gene has CDR1 PRHDT and CDR2 FYEKMQ (reference sequence). CDR3 in amino acids: CASSPYRGTEAFF. In DNA, the CDR3 is TGTGCCAGCAGCCCCTACAGGGGCACTGAAGCTTTCTTT.

CDR3 coding DNA: TGTGCCAGCTCTGAGGGAAGCCCGGCCGTACCTCGTGGCCTCCACTTT. It codes for CASSEGSPAVPRGLHF. The gene calls are TRBV9 and TRBJ1-6, with no clear D. Germline V gene data show CDR1 as SGDLS and CDR2 as YYNGEE. V lost 7 bases and J lost 15, with 29 bases in between. The CDR3 contains 16 residues.

The chain carries TRBV7-2 and TRBJ2-5; tentatively, D is TRBD2 (6 bases). Trimming pared 1 base from V and 5 bases from J, leaving 11 bases between. The CDR3 has 14 residues. CDR1 is SGHTA and CDR2 is FQGNSA in the germline V gene. The CDR3 spells CASSLGGAGETQYF. CDR3 DNA: TGTGCCAGCAGCTTAGGAGGGGCGGGGGAGACCCAGTACTTC.

This sequence joins TRBV19 and TRBJ2-7; weak D call: TRBD1 (5 bases). The CDR3 has 15 amino acids. The V end was cut by 5 bases, the J end by 6 bases, with 20 bases between. Germline V CDR1 and CDR2: LNHDA, SQIVND (reference sequence). CDR3 in amino acids: CASSVGPHAPREQYF. CDR3 in DNA: TGTGCCAGTAGTGTGGGGCCTCATGCCCCCCGCGAGCAGTACTTC.

The chain carries TRBV5-1 and TRBJ2-7; D possibly matches TRBD1 or TRBD2 (5 bases each). Germline V CDR1 and CDR2: SGHRS, YFSETQ. The CDR3 sequence is 16 residues long. V was cut by 0 bases and J by 2 bases, with 15 bases left in between. The CDR3 nucleotides are TGCGCCAGCAGCTTGGGGGTAGAGAGGGGTACCTACGAGCAGTACTTC. It is translated as CASSLGVERGTYEQYF.

The J gene is TRBJ2-7, the V gene TRBV4-3; D ambiguous. Germline V gene sequence: CDR1 LGHNA, CDR2 YSLEER. The CDR3 has 14 residues. The V gene lost 0 bases and the J gene lost 0 bases, with 6 bases spanning the gap. The CDR3 spells CASSQESSSYEQYF. DNA of the CDR3: TGCGCCAGCAGCCAAGAGTCGAGCTCCTACGAGCAGTACTTC.